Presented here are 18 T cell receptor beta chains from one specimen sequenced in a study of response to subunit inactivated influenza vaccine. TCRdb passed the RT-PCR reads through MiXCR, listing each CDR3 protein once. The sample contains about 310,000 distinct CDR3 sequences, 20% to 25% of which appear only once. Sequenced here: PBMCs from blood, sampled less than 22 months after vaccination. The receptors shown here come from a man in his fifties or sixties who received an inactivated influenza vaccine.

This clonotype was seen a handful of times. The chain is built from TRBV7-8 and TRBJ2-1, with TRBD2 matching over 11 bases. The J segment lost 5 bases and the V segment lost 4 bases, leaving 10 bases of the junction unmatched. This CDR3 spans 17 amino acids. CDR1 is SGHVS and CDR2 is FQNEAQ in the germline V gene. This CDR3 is CASSSIRPGLADNEQFF. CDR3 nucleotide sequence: TGTGCCAGCAGCTCAATTAGGCCGGGACTAGCGGACAATGAGCAGTTCTTC.

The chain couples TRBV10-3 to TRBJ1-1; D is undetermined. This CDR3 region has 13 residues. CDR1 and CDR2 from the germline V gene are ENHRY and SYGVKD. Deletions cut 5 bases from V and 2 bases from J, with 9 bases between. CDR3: CAISPDGNTEAFF. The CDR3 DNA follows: TGTGCCATCAGTCCGGACGGAAACACTGAAGCTTTCTTT.

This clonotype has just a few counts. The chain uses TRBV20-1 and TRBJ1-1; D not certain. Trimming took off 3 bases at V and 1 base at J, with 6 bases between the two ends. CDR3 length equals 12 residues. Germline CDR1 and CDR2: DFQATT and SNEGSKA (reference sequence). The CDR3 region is CSASNRNTEAFF. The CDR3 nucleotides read TGCAGTGCTAGTAACAGGAACACTGAAGCTTTCTTT.

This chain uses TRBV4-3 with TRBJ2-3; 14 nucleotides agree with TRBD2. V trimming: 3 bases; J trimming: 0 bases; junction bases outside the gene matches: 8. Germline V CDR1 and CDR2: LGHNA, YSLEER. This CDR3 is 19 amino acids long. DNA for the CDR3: TGCGCCAGCAGCCAGGGACTAGCGGGGGCCTCGAGTAGCACAGATACGCAGTATTTT. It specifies CASSQGLAGASSSTDTQYF.

This CDR3 reads CASSFDRKQETQYF. CDR3 nucleotide sequence: TGTGCCAGCAGCTTCGACAGAAAACAAGAGACCCAGTACTTC. The chain employs TRBV5-4 and TRBJ2-5, with D possibly TRBD1 on 5 matching bases. Germline V gives CDR1 SGHNT, CDR2 YYREEE (reference sequence). This CDR3 has 14 residues. V lost 2 bases, J lost 2 bases, and 10 bases lay in between.

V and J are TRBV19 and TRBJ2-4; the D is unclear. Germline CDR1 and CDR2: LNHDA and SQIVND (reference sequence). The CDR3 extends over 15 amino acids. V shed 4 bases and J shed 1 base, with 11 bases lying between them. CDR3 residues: CASSTTGYAKNIQYF. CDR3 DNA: TGTGCCAGTAGTACGACTGGGTACGCCAAAAACATTCAGTACTTC.

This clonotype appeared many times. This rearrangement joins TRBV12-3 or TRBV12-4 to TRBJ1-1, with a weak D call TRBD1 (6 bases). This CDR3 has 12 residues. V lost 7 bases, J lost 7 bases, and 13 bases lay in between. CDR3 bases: TGTGCCAGCAATTGGGGGCTTGGTGAAGCTTTCTTT. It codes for CASNWGLGEAFF.

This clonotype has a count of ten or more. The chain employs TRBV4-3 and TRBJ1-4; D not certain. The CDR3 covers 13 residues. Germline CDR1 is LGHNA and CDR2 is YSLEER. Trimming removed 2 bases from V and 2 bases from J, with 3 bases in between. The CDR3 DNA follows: TGCGCCAGCAGCCAACAGACTAATGAAAAACTGTTTTTT. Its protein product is CASSQQTNEKLFF.

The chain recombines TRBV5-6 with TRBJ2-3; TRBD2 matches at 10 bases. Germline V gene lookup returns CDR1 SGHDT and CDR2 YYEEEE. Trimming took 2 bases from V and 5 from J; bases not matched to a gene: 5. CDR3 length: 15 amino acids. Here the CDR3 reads CASSLPGLAKDTQYF. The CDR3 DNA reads TGTGCCAGCAGCTTACCGGGACTAGCGAAAGATACGCAGTATTTT. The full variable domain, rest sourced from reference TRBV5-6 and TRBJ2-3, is DAGVTQSPTHLIKTRGQQVTLRCSPKSGHDTVSWYQQALGQGPQFIFQYYEEEERQRGNFPDRFSGHQFPNYSSELNVNALLLGDSALYLCASSLPGLAKDTQYFGPGTRLTVL.

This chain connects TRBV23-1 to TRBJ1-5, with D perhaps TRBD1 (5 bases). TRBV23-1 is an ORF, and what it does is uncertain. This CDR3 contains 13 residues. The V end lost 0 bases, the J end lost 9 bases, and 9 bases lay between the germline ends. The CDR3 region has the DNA TGCGCCAGCAGTCAATCACACGGGGGGCCCCAGCATTTT. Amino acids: CASSQSHGGPQHF.

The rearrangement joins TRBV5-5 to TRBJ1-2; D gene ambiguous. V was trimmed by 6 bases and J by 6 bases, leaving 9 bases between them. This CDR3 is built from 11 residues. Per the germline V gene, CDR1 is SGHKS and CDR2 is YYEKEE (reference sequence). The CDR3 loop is CASNGRDGYTF. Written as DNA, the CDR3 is TGTGCCAGCAATGGACGGGATGGCTACACCTTC.

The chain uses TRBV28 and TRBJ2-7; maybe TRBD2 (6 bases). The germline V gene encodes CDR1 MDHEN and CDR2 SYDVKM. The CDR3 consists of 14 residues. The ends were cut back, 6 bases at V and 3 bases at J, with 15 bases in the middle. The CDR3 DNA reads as TGTGCCAGCAGCTCGGCGGGGCCCTTCTACGAGCAGTACTTC. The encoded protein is CASSSAGPFYEQYF.

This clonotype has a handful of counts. This CDR3 reads CASSPLTGTNTEAFF. The CDR3 DNA is TGCGCCAGCAGCCCACTGACAGGGACGAACACTGAAGCTTTCTTT. This chain uses TRBV5-1 with TRBJ1-1; TRBD1 matches 7 bases. The CDR3 runs 15 residues. Germline-derived CDR1 and CDR2 are SGHRS and YFSETQ. Losses at the gene ends were 4 bases for V and 1 base for J; bases not matched to a gene: 7.

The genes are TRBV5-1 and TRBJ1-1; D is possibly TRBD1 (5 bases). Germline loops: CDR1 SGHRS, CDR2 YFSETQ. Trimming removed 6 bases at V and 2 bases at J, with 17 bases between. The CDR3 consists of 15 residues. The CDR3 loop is CASNSGAGYNTEAFF. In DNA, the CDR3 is TGCGCCAGCAATTCCGGAGCAGGGTACAACACTGAAGCTTTCTTT.

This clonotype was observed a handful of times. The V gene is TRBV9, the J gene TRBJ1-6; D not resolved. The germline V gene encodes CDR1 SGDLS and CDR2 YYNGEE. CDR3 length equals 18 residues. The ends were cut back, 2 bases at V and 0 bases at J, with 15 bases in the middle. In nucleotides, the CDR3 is TGTGCCAGCAGCGTGGAAAGTAGCAGGAGCTCCTATAATTCACCCCTCCACTTT. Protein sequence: CASSVESSRSSYNSPLHF.

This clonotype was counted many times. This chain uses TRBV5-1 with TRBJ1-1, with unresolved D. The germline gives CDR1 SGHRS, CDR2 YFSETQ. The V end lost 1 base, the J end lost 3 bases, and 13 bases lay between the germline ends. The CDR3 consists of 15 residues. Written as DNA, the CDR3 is TGCGCCAGCAGCTTGTTTAGGGTTAGGGACACTGAAGCTTTCTTT. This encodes CASSLFRVRDTEAFF.

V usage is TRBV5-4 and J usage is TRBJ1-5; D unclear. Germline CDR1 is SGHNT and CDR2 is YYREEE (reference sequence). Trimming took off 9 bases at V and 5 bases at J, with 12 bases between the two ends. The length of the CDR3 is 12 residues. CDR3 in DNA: TGTGCCACCCCGACACACCATCAGCCCCAGCATTTT. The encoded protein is CATPTHHQPQHF.

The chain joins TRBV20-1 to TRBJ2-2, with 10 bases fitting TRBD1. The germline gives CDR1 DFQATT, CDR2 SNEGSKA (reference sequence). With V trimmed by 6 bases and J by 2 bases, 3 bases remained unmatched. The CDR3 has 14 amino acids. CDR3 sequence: CSAGTGVNTGELFF. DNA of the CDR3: TGCAGTGCCGGGACAGGGGTAAACACCGGGGAGCTGTTTTTT.